These 8 T cell receptor beta chains were sequenced from one sample in a study of technical replicates of blood from a few donors. Assay used: immunoSEQ multiplex PCR; TCRdb lists only in-frame clones, some missing. Among about 74,000 clones listed, about 95% were seen once. Input material: T cells isolated from PBMCs. Receptors were obtained from a human donor in good health.

The rearrangement joins TRBV19 to TRBJ2-7, with D tentatively TRBD1 (6 bases). This CDR3 spans 16 amino acids. Trimming pared 2 bases from V and 4 bases from J, leaving 18 bases between. Germline CDR1 and CDR2: LNHDA and SQIVND (reference sequence). The CDR3, as DNA: TGTGCCAGTAGTATACACGTCGGGACACACCTTTACGAGCAGTACTTC. It encodes CASSIHVGTHLYEQYF.

The V gene is TRBV9, the J gene TRBJ2-7; D unresolved. V lost 0 bases, J lost 2 bases, and 9 bases lay in between. Germline V CDR1 and CDR2: SGDLS, YYNGEE. The CDR3 runs 14 residues. The DNA of the CDR3 is TGTGCCAGCAGCGTAGGCGGCGAGCCCTACGAGCAGTACTTC. Translated, it gives CASSVGGEPYEQYF.

This chain joins TRBV5-1 and TRBJ2-1, with D unclear. The CDR3 extends over 13 amino acids. Germline V gene lookup returns CDR1 SGHRS and CDR2 YFSETQ. Trimming removed 4 bases from V and 8 bases from J, with 13 bases in between. The CDR3 DNA reads as TGCGCCAGCAGCGAGGAGTACTTGGATGAGCAGTTCTTC. Protein: CASSEEYLDEQFF.

The chain recombines TRBV28 with TRBJ2-5; TRBD2 is a possible D gene (6 bases). CDR1 is MDHEN, CDR2 SYDVKM, per germline. The CDR3 consists of 12 residues. With 3 bases removed from V and 8 bases from J, the gap between germline ends came to 10 bases. This CDR3 is CASSLPGSTQYF. In nucleotides, the CDR3 is TGTGCCAGCAGTTTGCCCGGGAGTACCCAGTACTTC.

The genes are TRBV9 and TRBJ2-1; a weak D match, TRBD1 (6 bases). Per the germline V gene, CDR1 is SGDLS and CDR2 is YYNGEE. The CDR3 is made up of 16 amino acids. V lost 0 bases to trimming and J lost 7 bases, with 17 bases between them. This chain's CDR3 is CASSVATMAGTNEQFF. The CDR3 coding sequence is TGTGCCAGCAGCGTAGCTACGATGGCAGGGACAAATGAGCAGTTCTTC.

J is TRBJ2-1 and V is TRBV5-4, with 13 bases aligning to TRBD2. The CDR3 totals 19 residues. With 1 base clipped from V and 0 bases from J, the junction kept 7 bases outside the gene matches. Germline V lookup: CDR1 SGHNT, CDR2 YYREEE (reference sequence). CDR3 nucleotide sequence: TGTGCCAGCAGCTTGTACGGGACTAGCGGGGTAAGCTCCTACAATGAGCAGTTCTTC. Translating it yields CASSLYGTSGVSSYNEQFF. Looking up the rest from reference TRBV5-4 and TRBJ2-1 gives the full variable domain: ETGVTQSPTHLIKTRGQQVTLRCSSQSGHNTVSWYQQALGQGPQFIFQYYREEENGRGNFPPRFSGLQFPNYSSELNVNALELDDSALYLCASSLYGTSGVSSYNEQFFGPGTRLTVL.

V is TRBV12-5 and J is TRBJ2-7; D might be TRBD1 (5 bases). In germline, CDR1 is LGHNT, CDR2 FRNRAP. Trimming removed 5 bases at V and 2 bases at J, with 10 bases between. The CDR3 sequence is 13 residues long. This chain's CDR3 is CASGGDSPYEQYF. The CDR3 region has the DNA TGTGCTAGTGGTGGAGACAGCCCCTACGAGCAGTACTTC.

This clone has a single count. The J gene is TRBJ2-3, the V gene TRBV7-9; D gene uncertain. CDR3 length: 15 residues. The V gene's germline CDR1 is SEHNR and CDR2 FQNEAQ (reference sequence). V was cut by 4 bases and J by 0 bases, with 11 bases left in between. CDR3 loop: CASSSPRMSTDTQYF. CDR3 nucleotides: TGTGCCAGCAGCTCCCCTAGGATGAGCACAGATACGCAGTATTTT.